These T cell receptor beta chains were read from a single sample in a study of cytomegalovirus exposure and HLA in healthy donors. Data came from immunoSEQ multiplex PCR; TCRdb stores just in-frame clones and leaves some out. The repertoire holds 200,000 or so clones, with roughly 87% as singletons. Sequenced material: PBMCs. The receptors were gathered from a girl less than two years old in good health and CMV-seronegative. CDR3s include the opening cysteine and the closing phenylalanine or tryptophan. The D gene is left open where the match is weak. Expanded clones are given a class, and other clones once, few, many or no size at all.

>TRBJ2-7|TRBV4-1|.|.
TGCGCCAGCAGTCCCGGCCAGGGTAGCTACGAGCAGTACTTC
CASSPGQGSYEQYF
>TRBJ2-1|TRBV6-6|TRBD1|.
TGTGCCAGCAGCTTACAGGGGTTGGGATACAATGAGCAGTTCTTC
CASSLQGLGYNEQFF
>TRBJ2-5|TRBV29-1|.|.
TGCAGCGTTATCCGGGGCCAAGAGACCCAGTACTTC
CSVIRGQETQYF
>TRBJ1-5|TRBV27|TRBD1|.
TGTGCCAGCAGCTTTGCAGGGGGAGGCAATCAGCCCCAGCATTTT
CASSFAGGGNQPQHF
>TRBJ2-2|TRBV10-3|.|.
TGTGCCATCACATCGGGGGTGAACACCGGGGAGCTGTTTTTT
CAITSGVNTGELFF
>TRBJ2-1|TRBV4-2|.|.
TGTGCCAGCAGCCAAGTAACCCTAGCGCTCAATGAGCAGTTCTTC
CASSQVTLALNEQFF
>TRBJ1-2|TRBV2|.|.
TGTGCCAGCAGTGAGTCCACAAAAAGAATGTCATGGTACACCTTC
CASSESTKRMSWYTF
>TRBJ1-1|TRBV7-8|.|.
TGTGCCAGCAGCACCCTCCAGGACAGAGCCCGTGAAGCTTTCTTT
CASSTLQDRAREAFF
>TRBJ1-2|TRBV29-1|.|.
TGCCCATGGCAGGGCTGGCACTATGGCTACACCTTC
CPWQGWHYGYTF
>TRBJ1-5|TRBV4-3|.|.
TGCGCCAGCAGCCAAGTTTCCCGACAGATCTATAGCAATCAGCCCCAGCATTTT
CASSQVSRQIYSNQPQHF
>TRBJ1-4|TRBV4-1|TRBD1|.
TGCGCCAGCAGCAAGGGACAGATTAATGAAAAACTGTTTTTT
CASSKGQINEKLFF
>TRBJ2-7|TRBV18|.|.
TGTGCCAGCTCACCTGCGACAGGTCCTGCCTACGAGCAGTACTTC
CASSPATGPAYEQYF
>TRBJ2-4|TRBV7-2|.|.
TGTGCCAGCAGCTTTACAGAGGGGGACATTCAGTACTTC
CASSFTEGDIQYF
>TRBJ2-3|TRBV25-1|TRBD2|once
TGTGCCAGCAGTGACCCGGGGACTAGCGGGGGGGATACGCAGTATTTT
CASSDPGTSGGDTQYF
>TRBJ2-5|TRBV5-6|.|.
TGTGCCAGCAGCTTGATCGGGGGACAAGAGACCCAGTACTTC
CASSLIGGQETQYF
>TRBJ2-7|TRBV7-9|TRBD2|.
TGTGCCAGCAGCCCCAGACCGGGACTAAGTATCTACGAGCAGTACTTC
CASSPRPGLSIYEQYF
>TRBJ2-7|TRBV4-2|TRBD1|.
TGTGCCAGCAGCCCTTCCCGGACAGGGGAACCCAACGAGCAGTACTTC
CASSPSRTGEPNEQYF
>TRBJ2-1|TRBV4-1|.|.
TGCGCCAGCAGCCAAGAATTCGATGAGCAGTTCTTC
CASSQEFDEQFF
>TRBJ2-4|TRBV9|TRBD2|.
TGTGCCAGCAGCGTAGAGGCTAGCGGGAGGGGGGCCAAAAACATTCAGTACTTC
CASSVEASGRGAKNIQYF
>TRBJ2-7|TRBV7-6|.|.
TGTGCCAGCAGCTTAGGTCCAGTGTACGAGCAGTACTTC
CASSLGPVYEQYF
>TRBJ1-2|TRBV21-1|.|.
TGTGCCAGCAGGGGGGAGGGCGGGGACTATGGCTACACCTTC
CASRGEGGDYGYTF
>TRBJ2-7|TRBV13|.|.
TGTGCCAGCAGCTTAGGACTAGCCTTTTCCTACGAGCAGTACTTC
CASSLGLAFSYEQYF
>TRBJ2-3|TRBV6-5|.|.
TGTGCCAGCAGCCACAGGGAAAGCACAGATACGCAGTATTTT
CASSHRESTDTQYF
>TRBJ2-3|TRBV5-1|TRBD2|.
TGCGCCAGCAGCTTGATAGCTAGCGGGTTCACAGATACGCAGTATTTT
CASSLIASGFTDTQYF
>TRBJ2-1|TRBV5-6|TRBD1|.
TGTGCCAGCAGCCTAGGACAGGCCGTTTGGGGCGAGCAGTTCTTC
CASSLGQAVWGEQFF
>TRBJ2-7|TRBV5-4|.|.
TGTGCCAGCAGCCGGGACTTTCAAGCCTCCTACGAGCAGTACTTC
CASSRDFQASYEQYF
>TRBJ2-7|TRBV6-5|TRBD1|.
TGTGCCAGCCGACCGGGACAGTATAACGAGCAGTACTTC
CASRPGQYNEQYF
>TRBJ2-7|TRBV4-1|TRBD1|.
TGCGCCAGCAGCCAGCCACAGGGGAACGAGCAGTACTTC
CASSQPQGNEQYF
>TRBJ1-6|TRBV7-3|.|once
TGTGCCAGCAGCTTAAGCGGGGGCCCAAGCTCCTATAATTCACCCCTCCACTTT
CASSLSGGPSSYNSPLHF
>TRBJ1-6|TRBV5-6|TRBD1|.
TGTGCCAGCAGCTTGGCCGGGACAGGGTACTCACCCCTCCACTTT
CASSLAGTGYSPLHF
>TRBJ1-2|TRBV6-1|.|.
TGTGCCATCAAGGGGGAAGGAGTTAACTATGGCTACACCTTC
CAIKGEGVNYGYTF
>TRBJ1-2|TRBV7-2|TRBD1|.
TGTGCCAGCAGCTCGAGAACAGGGGATGGCTACACCTTC
CASSSRTGDGYTF
>TRBJ2-7|TRBV11-1|TRBD1|.
TGTGCCAGCAGCCCCCGGGACAGCTCCTACGAGCAGTACTTC
CASSPRDSSYEQYF
>TRBJ2-2|TRBV7-9|.|once
TGTGCCAGCAGCTGCCTGGAGGAGGGAGGAACCGGGGAGCTGTTTTTT
CASSCLEEGGTGELFF